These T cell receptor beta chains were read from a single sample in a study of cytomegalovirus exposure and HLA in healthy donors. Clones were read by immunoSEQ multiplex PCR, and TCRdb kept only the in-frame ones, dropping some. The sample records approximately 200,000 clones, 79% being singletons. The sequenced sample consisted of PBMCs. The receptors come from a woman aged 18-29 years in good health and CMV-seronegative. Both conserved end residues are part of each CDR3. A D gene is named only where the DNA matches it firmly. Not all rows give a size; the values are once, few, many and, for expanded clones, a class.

DNA: TGTGCCAGCAGTGAAACAGGGGGAAATTTCGGGGAGACCCAGTACTTC
CDR3: CASSETGGNFGETQYF
size: .
D: TRBD1
V: TRBV2
J: TRBJ2-5

DNA: TGTGCCAGCGCCTCTCAGATGGCCAACGTCCTGACTTTC
CDR3: CASASQMANVLTF
size: .
D: .
V: TRBV27
J: TRBJ2-6

DNA: TGTGCCAGCAGTGACCGGGTTACTGAAGCTTTCTTT
CDR3: CASSDRVTEAFF
size: .
D: .
V: TRBV6-5
J: TRBJ1-1

DNA: TGCGCCAGCAGCTTGAATTTTCCCGGACATACTGAAGCTTTCTTT
CDR3: CASSLNFPGHTEAFF
size: .
D: .
V: TRBV5-1
J: TRBJ1-1

DNA: TGTGCCAGCAGACGACAGGGGGAAAGCTCTGGGGCCAACGTCCTGACTTTC
CDR3: CASRRQGESSGANVLTF
size: .
D: TRBD1
V: TRBV7-9
J: TRBJ2-6

DNA: TGTGCCAGCAGCTTGCGGGGGGTAGGAAACATTCAGTACTTC
CDR3: CASSLRGVGNIQYF
size: .
D: TRBD2
V: TRBV5-4
J: TRBJ2-4

DNA: TGTGCCAGCAGTGGGGGCGGGAGGGCCTCAGATACGCAGTATTTT
CDR3: CASSGGGRASDTQYF
size: .
D: TRBD2
V: TRBV7-9
J: TRBJ2-3

DNA: TGCGCCAGCAGCCTACAACAGGTTGGGGTTGATGGTGAGCAGTTCTTC
CDR3: CASSLQQVGVDGEQFF
size: .
D: .
V: TRBV5-1
J: TRBJ2-1

DNA: TGTGCCAGCAGTTCAAGACAGGGATACTTCGGCTACACCTTC
CDR3: CASSSRQGYFGYTF
size: once
D: TRBD1
V: TRBV28
J: TRBJ1-2

DNA: TGTGCCAGCAGGATTCGGACTCGTGAGCAGTTCTTC
CDR3: CASRIRTREQFF
size: .
D: .
V: TRBV5-8
J: TRBJ2-1

DNA: TGTGCCAGCAGTCCCCGACAGCCCCGCACTGAAGCTTTCTTT
CDR3: CASSPRQPRTEAFF
size: .
D: .
V: TRBV28
J: TRBJ1-1

DNA: TGTGCCAGCAGTGATTTTGCCGGGGGGTACTTC
CDR3: CASSDFAGGYF
size: .
D: .
V: TRBV2
J: TRBJ2-5

DNA: TGCAGCGTTGCTATGGGGGGTGCGTCGACTAAGCAGTACTTC
CDR3: CSVAMGGASTKQYF
size: .
D: .
V: TRBV29-1
J: TRBJ2-7

DNA: TGTGCCAGCAGCCAAACCGACAGGGGGGGTAACTATGGCTACACCTTC
CDR3: CASSQTDRGGNYGYTF
size: once
D: TRBD1
V: TRBV4-2
J: TRBJ1-2

DNA: TGTGCCAGCAGGGGGGGGACAGGGTGGTCCGGGGAGCTGTTTTTT
CDR3: CASRGGTGWSGELFF
size: .
D: TRBD1
V: TRBV6-5
J: TRBJ2-2

DNA: TGCGCCAGCAGCTTGGTGAGCGGCGCATCCTACGAGCAGTACTTC
CDR3: CASSLVSGASYEQYF
size: .
D: .
V: TRBV5-1
J: TRBJ2-7

DNA: TGTGCCAGCAGTCTCCTGACAGGGGATAACACTGAAGCTTTCTTT
CDR3: CASSLLTGDNTEAFF
size: few
D: TRBD1
V: TRBV2
J: TRBJ1-1

DNA: TGCGCCAGCAGCTTATGGGACAGAAACTACGAGCAGTACTTC
CDR3: CASSLWDRNYEQYF
size: .
D: TRBD1
V: TRBV5-1
J: TRBJ2-7

DNA: TGTGCCAGCAGGCCCAGACAGGGGGCGGTTGGCTACACCTTC
CDR3: CASRPRQGAVGYTF
size: .
D: TRBD1
V: TRBV7-2
J: TRBJ1-2

DNA: TGCAGCGTTGACTCCAGGGTCTATGAGCAGTTCTTC
CDR3: CSVDSRVYEQFF
size: .
D: .
V: TRBV29-1
J: TRBJ2-1

DNA: TGTGCCAGCAGTTACTCGGGACAGCTCTATGGCTACACCTTC
CDR3: CASSYSGQLYGYTF
size: once
D: TRBD1
V: TRBV6-5
J: TRBJ1-2

DNA: TGTGCCAGCAGTCCCTCCTCGGTAGCGGGGGGCTACAATGAGCAGTTCTTC
CDR3: CASSPSSVAGGYNEQFF
size: .
D: TRBD2
V: TRBV27
J: TRBJ2-1

DNA: TGTGCCAGCAGTTTTGACCCGGAGGTAGCGGGAGAGACCGGGGAGCTGTTTTTT
CDR3: CASSFDPEVAGETGELFF
size: .
D: TRBD2
V: TRBV27
J: TRBJ2-2

DNA: TGCGCCAGCAGTGGGACCGGGACTAAATACGAGCAGTACTTC
CDR3: CASSGTGTKYEQYF
size: .
D: TRBD2
V: TRBV10-2
J: TRBJ2-7

DNA: TGTGCCAGCAGCCAATATACAGGAAACACCGGGGAGCTGTTTTTT
CDR3: CASSQYTGNTGELFF
size: few
D: .
V: TRBV14
J: TRBJ2-2

DNA: TGTGCCTGGACAAGGACAGATAGCAATCAGCCCCAGCATTTT
CDR3: CAWTRTDSNQPQHF
size: few
D: .
V: TRBV30
J: TRBJ1-5

DNA: TGCGCCAGCAGCCAAGATCGAACAGGCGGTCAGAACACTGAAGCTTTCTTT
CDR3: CASSQDRTGGQNTEAFF
size: .
D: .
V: TRBV4-1
J: TRBJ1-1

DNA: TGTGCCAGCAGTTACGGGCTAGCGGGGGGCCAAGAGACCCAGTACTTC
CDR3: CASSYGLAGGQETQYF
size: .
D: TRBD2
V: TRBV6-5
J: TRBJ2-5